The 5 T cell receptor beta chains below were found in one sample sequenced in a study of cytomegalovirus exposure and HLA in healthy donors. 60 Vbeta and 13 Jbeta primers were used in PCR. Only in-frame clones appear in the TCRdb table, and some are missing; sequencing was by immunoSEQ multiplex PCR. The sample records roughly 86,000 clones, more than 60% being singletons. The sample consisted of PBMCs. These receptors all come from a man over 45 in good health and CMV-seropositive.

The V gene is TRBV9, the J gene TRBJ2-1; 11 bases align to TRBD2. V shed 0 bases and J 9 bases; nucleotides not matched to a gene: 11. The germline V gene encodes CDR1 SGDLS and CDR2 YYNGEE. The CDR3 runs to 17 residues. For the CDR3, the DNA is TGTGCCAGCAGCGTAGCGGATCTAGCGGGGGGCCGGAGTGAGCAGTTCTTC. This encodes CASSVADLAGGRSEQFF.

This clone has just a few counts. The chain employs TRBV5-1 and TRBJ2-1; D perhaps matches TRBD2 (7 bases). This CDR3 is 16 amino acids long. CDR1 SGHRS and CDR2 YFSETQ come from the germline V gene. The V and J ends lost 3 bases and 0 bases respectively, with 13 bases between them. The CDR3 bases are TGCGCCAGCAGCTCACCGGGGGGCCGCTCCTACAATGAGCAGTTCTTC. Amino acid sequence: CASSSPGGRSYNEQFF.

This rearrangement joins TRBV10-3 to TRBJ1-5; D is unclear. The germline gives CDR1 ENHRY, CDR2 SYGVKD. The CDR3 has 14 residues. Deletions cut 3 bases from V and 5 bases from J, with 11 bases between. In DNA, the CDR3 is TGTGCCATCAGTGATGTTACAGTCGATCAGCCCCAGCATTTT. Residues: CAISDVTVDQPQHF.

In its sample, this clone was seen once. V and J are TRBV13 and TRBJ1-6, with D perhaps matching TRBD1 (6 bases). The germline V gene encodes CDR1 PRHDT and CDR2 FYEKMQ (reference sequence). The CDR3 covers 15 residues. V lost 4 bases, J lost 8 bases, and 15 bases lay in between. DNA of the CDR3: TGTGCCAGCAGCTCCCGGGACACTAATCATTCACCCCTCCACTTT. This sequence encodes CASSSRDTNHSPLHF.

The V gene is TRBV15, the J gene TRBJ1-2; D not resolved. The CDR3 contains 13 residues. Germline CDR1 and CDR2: LNHNV and YYDKDF (reference sequence). The V end was cut by 0 bases, the J end by 4 bases, with 6 bases between. Here the CDR3 DNA reads TGTGCCACCAGCAGAGACCGTAGCTATGGCTACACCTTC. This sequence encodes CATSRDRSYGYTF.